Listed below are T cell receptor beta chains from one sample, sequenced in a study of T cell responses to AZD1222 COVID-19 vaccine. Method: immunoSEQ multiplex PCR; TCRdb's copy keeps in-frame clones and lacks some. Among about 120,000 clones listed, about nine tenths were seen once. This specimen consisted of peripheral blood, obtained on day 0 of AZD1222 vaccination. Receptors originate from an adult in good health. The CDR3 runs from the conserved cysteine through the conserved F or W. The D gene is left open where the match is weak. Where a row states a size, it is once, few, many or the class of an expanded clone; other rows omit it.

cdr3_length clone_size j_call v_call d_call cdr3_aa cdr3_nt
14 . TRBJ1-6 TRBV13 . CASSLAGSGSPLHF TGTGCCAGCAGCTTAGCCGGGTCGGGCTCACCCCTCCACTTT
14 . TRBJ1-4 TRBV25-1 TRBD1 CASSDDRGNEKLFF TGTGCCAGCAGTGATGACAGGGGTAATGAAAAACTGTTTTTT
15 . TRBJ2-4 TRBV29-1 . CSVVLQGSPKNIQYF TGCAGCGTTGTTCTACAGGGATCGCCCAAAAACATTCAGTACTTC
16 . TRBJ2-1 TRBV7-2 TRBD2 CASSLRTSGGAVEQFF TGTGCCAGCAGCCTCCGGACTAGCGGGGGGGCCGTTGAGCAGTTCTTC
13 . TRBJ2-3 TRBV7-2 . CASSFSSTDTQYF TGTGCCAGCAGCTTCTCTAGCACAGATACGCAGTATTTT
15 . TRBJ2-1 TRBV6-4 TRBD2 CASSPNGGGNDEQFF TGTGCCAGCAGCCCTAACGGGGGAGGGAACGATGAGCAGTTCTTC
13 . TRBJ1-1 TRBV25-1 . CASSPLDGPEAFF TGTGCCAGCAGTCCCTTGGACGGACCTGAAGCTTTCTTT
12 . TRBJ1-1 TRBV29-1 . CSVTDRFTEAFF TGCAGCGTAACTGACAGGTTCACTGAAGCTTTCTTT
12 . TRBJ1-6 TRBV7-2 . CASSSQGRALHF TGTGCCAGCAGCTCCCAGGGGAGGGCCCTCCACTTT
14 . TRBJ1-2 TRBV7-2 TRBD1 CASSSQTGGGGYTF TGTGCCAGCAGCTCCCAGACAGGGGGGGGTGGCTACACCTTC
13 . TRBJ1-1 TRBV19 . CASRDSQNTEAFF TGTGCCAGTAGGGACAGTCAGAACACTGAAGCTTTCTTT
19 . TRBJ2-1 TRBV3-1/TRBV3-2 TRBD2 CASSQGLAGRGAPYNEQFF TGTGCCAGCAGCCAAGGCCTAGCGGGCCGAGGGGCTCCCTACAATGAGCAGTTCTTC
18 . TRBJ2-3 TRBV9 TRBD2 CASSVDGASGDAGDTQYF TGTGCCAGCAGCGTAGATGGGGCTAGCGGGGACGCGGGAGATACGCAGTATTTT
13 . TRBJ1-2 TRBV6-1 . CASSETGSRGYTF TGTGCCAGCAGTGAAACAGGGTCTCGAGGCTACACCTTC
11 . TRBJ1-1 TRBV28 . CASSLGRRAFF TGTGCCAGCAGTTTAGGGCGAAGAGCTTTCTTT
14 once TRBJ1-1 TRBV29-1 . CSVENSKVNTEAFF TGCAGCGTTGAGAACTCAAAAGTGAACACTGAAGCTTTCTTT
17 . TRBJ2-1 TRBV11-2 TRBD2 CASTRGTSGGSYNEQFF TGTGCCAGCACAAGAGGGACTAGCGGGGGCTCCTACAATGAGCAGTTCTTC
15 . TRBJ2-1 TRBV11-2 TRBD2 CASSFTSGGAYEQFF TGTGCCAGCAGCTTCACTAGCGGGGGGGCTTATGAGCAGTTCTTC
16 few TRBJ1-2 TRBV28 . CASSLLSGLANYGYTF TGTGCCAGCAGTTTGCTCTCGGGGTTAGCTAACTATGGCTACACCTTC
15 . TRBJ2-2 TRBV10-2 TRBD1 CASSAGTGLTGELFF TGCGCCAGCAGTGCCGGGACAGGGCTCACCGGGGAGCTGTTTTTT
14 . TRBJ1-4 TRBV5-6 . CASSPWTTNEKLFF TGTGCCAGCAGCCCGTGGACAACTAATGAAAAACTGTTTTTT
12 . TRBJ1-4 TRBV7-8 . CASSATPEKLFF TGTGCCAGCAGCGCAACTCCTGAAAAACTGTTTTTT
16 . TRBJ1-5 TRBV7-8 TRBD1 CASSLVGGWGNQPQHF TGTGCCAGCAGCTTAGTAGGGGGCTGGGGCAATCAGCCCCAGCATTTT